The rows below give T cell receptor beta chains drawn from one sample of a study of radiotherapy plus CTLA-4 blockade in lung cancer. Produced via immunoSEQ multiplex PCR; TCRdb's table is partial and in-frame only. The repertoire holds about 31,000 clones, with roughly 71% as singletons. The sample here was peripheral blood, taken from a patient treated with radiotherapy plus ipilimumab. The receptor set was obtained from a human donor with non-small cell lung cancer whose response to radiotherapy plus ipilimumab could not be evaluated. Each CDR3 is given with its conserved first and last residue. D genes are given only for firm matches. Clone sizes are given selectively: once, few, many, or a class where the clone is expanded.

D	V	J	size	CDR3	DNA
-	TRBV9	TRBJ2-3	-	CASSVARSDTQYF	TGTGCCAGCAGCGTAGCCCGGTCAGATACGCAGTATTTT
-	TRBV30	TRBJ1-2	-	CAWGGSYGYTF	TGTGCCTGGGGAGGGAGTTATGGCTACACCTTC
TRBD1	TRBV5-1	TRBJ2-5	few	CASSGGTGGYQETQYF	TGCGCCAGCAGCGGTGGGACAGGGGGGTACCAAGAGACCCAGTACTTC
TRBD1	TRBV12-5	TRBJ2-1	-	CASGPGQGANEQFF	TGTGCTAGTGGGCCGGGACAGGGGGCCAATGAGCAGTTCTTC
-	TRBV7-2	TRBJ1-2	-	CASSSYGQRTNYGYTF	TGTGCCAGCAGCTCCTATGGACAGAGAACTAACTATGGCTACACCTTC
-	TRBV9	TRBJ2-5	-	CASSVDIGGRQETQYF	TGTGCCAGCAGCGTAGATATCGGGGGGCGGCAAGAGACCCAGTACTTC
TRBD2	TRBV28	TRBJ2-3	large	CASSSSAGTGTDTQYF	TGTGCCAGCAGTTCATCAGCGGGAACAGGCACAGATACGCAGTATTTT
-	TRBV4-1	TRBJ1-5	-	CASSLTSLRGGNQPQHF	TGCGCCAGCAGCCTAACTTCCCTGCGGGGAGGCAATCAGCCCCAGCATTTT
-	TRBV25-1	TRBJ2-7	once	CASSDTPVGSVYF	TGTGCCAGCAGTGACACCCCCGTCGGTTCCGTTTACTTC
-	TRBV7-2	TRBJ2-1	-	CASSPELANNEQFF	TGTGCCAGCAGCCCCGAGCTAGCGAACAATGAGCAGTTCTTC
-	TRBV7-9	TRBJ2-7	-	CASSQDLGANYEQYF	TGTGCCAGCAGCCAAGACCTAGGGGCCAACTACGAGCAGTACTTC
-	TRBV2	TRBJ2-7	-	CASRERGHYEQYF	TGTGCCAGCAGAGAACGAGGCCATTACGAGCAGTACTTC
-	TRBV28	TRBJ1-2	-	CGTGNYGYTF	TGTGGTACGGGGAACTATGGCTACACCTTC
-	TRBV19	TRBJ2-6	medium-sized	CASSTGGSGANVLTF	TGTGCCAGTAGTACAGGGGGGTCTGGGGCCAACGTCCTGACTTTC
TRBD2	TRBV7-6	TRBJ2-3	-	CASSSPSGINTDTQYF	TGTGCCAGCAGCTCACCTAGCGGAATCAACACAGATACGCAGTATTTT
-	TRBV4-1	TRBJ1-2	-	CASSQWGDDDGYTF	TGTGCCAGCAGCCAATGGGGCGATGACGATGGCTACACCTTC
TRBD1	TRBV27	TRBJ1-1	-	CASSPRQGANTEAFF	TGTGCCAGCAGTCCCCGACAGGGGGCGAACACTGAAGCTTTCTTT
-	TRBV15	TRBJ2-3	-	CATSKIQGGTDTQYF	TGTGCCACCAGCAAGATCCAGGGTGGTACAGATACGCAGTATTTT
-	TRBV27	TRBJ2-7	-	CASRQSGGWAGEQYF	TGTGCCAGCAGACAGAGCGGCGGGTGGGCGGGCGAGCAGTACTTC
-	TRBV5-1	TRBJ2-2	-	CASSLVQITGELFF	TGCGCCAGCAGCTTGGTGCAGATTACCGGGGAGCTGTTTTTT
-	TRBV6-1	TRBJ2-7	-	CASSFYEQYF	TGTGCCAGCAGCTTCTACGAGCAGTACTTC
TRBD1	TRBV19	TRBJ1-1	-	CASRVDRVTEAFF	TGTGCCAGTAGGGTCGACAGGGTAACTGAAGCTTTCTTT
-	TRBV19	TRBJ1-4	once	CASSPGLVATNEKLFF	TGTGCCAGTAGTCCTGGCCTCGTTGCAACTAATGAAAAACTGTTTTTT
-	TRBV15	TRBJ1-1	-	CATSREATGRVAEAFF	TGTGCCACCAGCAGAGAGGCCACAGGGAGGGTAGCTGAAGCTTTCTTT
TRBD1	TRBV5-1	TRBJ2-7	once	CASSQQGASSYEQYF	TGCGCCAGCAGCCAACAGGGGGCCAGCTCCTACGAGCAGTACTTC
TRBD1	TRBV5-1	TRBJ2-5	-	CASGEGQGIGETQYF	TGCGCCAGCGGAGAAGGACAGGGGATAGGAGAGACCCAGTACTTC
TRBD1	TRBV6-1	TRBJ2-7	once	CASRTGGSSYEQYF	TGTGCCAGCAGGACAGGGGGCTCTTCCTACGAGCAGTACTTC
-	TRBV13	TRBJ2-3	-	CASSQRIGGASTDTQYF	TGTGCCAGCAGCCAACGTATAGGCGGGGCTAGCACAGATACGCAGTATTTT
-	TRBV7-9	TRBJ2-3	-	CASSLSLDTQYF	TGTGCCAGCAGCTTATCTCTAGATACGCAGTATTTT
-	TRBV4-3	TRBJ2-2	medium-sized	CASSQDLLGELFF	TGCGCCAGCAGCCAAGATCTACTCGGGGAGCTGTTTTTT
TRBD2	TRBV7-9	TRBJ2-5	few	CASSLEDWASGDQETQYF	TGTGCCAGCAGCTTAGAGGACTGGGCTAGCGGGGATCAAGAGACCCAGTACTTC